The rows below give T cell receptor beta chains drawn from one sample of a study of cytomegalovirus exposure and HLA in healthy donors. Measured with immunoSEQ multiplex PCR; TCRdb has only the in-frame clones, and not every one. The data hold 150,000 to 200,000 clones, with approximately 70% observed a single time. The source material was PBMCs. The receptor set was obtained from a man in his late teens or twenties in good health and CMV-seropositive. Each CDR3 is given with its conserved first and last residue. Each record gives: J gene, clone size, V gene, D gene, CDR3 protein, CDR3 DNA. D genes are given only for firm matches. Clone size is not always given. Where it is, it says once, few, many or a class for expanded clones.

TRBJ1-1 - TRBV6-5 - CASSYGRQVKETEAFF TGTGCCAGCAGTTACGGGAGACAGGTAAAGGAAACTGAAGCTTTCTTT
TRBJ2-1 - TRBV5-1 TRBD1 CASRATGGNEQFF TGCGCCAGCAGGGCCACAGGGGGCAATGAGCAGTTCTTC
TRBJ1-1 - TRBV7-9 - CASSPVRTEAFF TGTGCCAGCAGCCCCGTTAGAACTGAAGCTTTCTTT
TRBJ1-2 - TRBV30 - CAWSRGNYGYTF TGTGCCTGGAGCCGAGGGAACTATGGCTACACCTTC
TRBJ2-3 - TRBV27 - CASTGTSTDTQYF TGTGCCAGCACCGGGACTAGCACAGATACGCAGTATTTT
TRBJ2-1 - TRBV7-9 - CASSYPPRLSVYNEQFF TGTGCCAGCAGCTACCCCCCGAGACTCTCGGTCTACAATGAGCAGTTCTTC
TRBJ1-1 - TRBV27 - CASSFQHRDTEAFF TGTGCCAGCAGTTTTCAACACAGGGATACTGAAGCTTTCTTT
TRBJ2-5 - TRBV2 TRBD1 CASSGQGWEETQYF TGTGCCAGCAGCGGACAGGGCTGGGAAGAGACCCAGTACTTC
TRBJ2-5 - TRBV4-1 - CASSQVRGHPQETQYF TGCGCCAGCAGCCAAGTAAGGGGTCACCCACAAGAGACCCAGTACTTC
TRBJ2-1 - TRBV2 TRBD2 CASRLAGGPYNEQFF TGTGCCAGCAGACTAGCGGGAGGGCCATACAATGAGCAGTTCTTC
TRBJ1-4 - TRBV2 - CASSDGVKNEKLFF TGTGCCAGCAGTGACGGGGTCAAGAATGAAAAACTGTTTTTT
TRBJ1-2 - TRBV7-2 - CASSLNRDDYGYTF TGTGCCAGCAGCTTAAACAGGGACGACTATGGCTACACCTTC
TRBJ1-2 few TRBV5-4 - CASSLLGGAGYTF TGTGCCAGCAGCTTGTTGGGGGGGGCTGGCTACACCTTC
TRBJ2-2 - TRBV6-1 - CASSETVTGELFF TGTGCCAGCAGTGAAACGGTCACCGGGGAGCTGTTTTTT
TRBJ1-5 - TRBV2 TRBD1 CASSEEQGVFNQPQHF TGTGCCAGCAGTGAAGAACAGGGGGTTTTCAATCAGCCCCAGCATTTT
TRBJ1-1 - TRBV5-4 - CASCSGGANFMNTEAFF TGTGCCAGCTGCTCCGGGGGGGCGAACTTCATGAACACTGAAGCTTTCTTT
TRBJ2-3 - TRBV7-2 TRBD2 CASSPGTSGTDTQYF TGTGCCAGCAGCCCCGGGACTAGCGGCACAGATACGCAGTATTTT
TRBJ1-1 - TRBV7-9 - CASSSGGLGEYQANTEAFF TGTGCCAGCAGCTCCGGGGGGTTAGGGGAGTATCAGGCGAACACTGAAGCTTTCTTT
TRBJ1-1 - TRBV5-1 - CASSLGQGYTEAFF TGCGCCAGCAGCCTCGGCCAGGGATACACTGAAGCTTTCTTT
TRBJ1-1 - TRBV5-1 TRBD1 CASSSGQWDTEAFF TGCGCCAGCAGCTCGGGACAGTGGGACACTGAAGCTTTCTTT
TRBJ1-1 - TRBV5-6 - CASTLMRSGNTEAFF TGTGCCAGCACCTTGATGCGCAGCGGGAACACTGAAGCTTTCTTT
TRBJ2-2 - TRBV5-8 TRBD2 CASSLAGLAGGNTGELFF TGTGCCAGCAGCTTGGCGGGACTAGCGGGAGGGAACACCGGGGAGCTGTTTTTT
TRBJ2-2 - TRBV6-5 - CASIFKADTGELFF TGTGCCAGCATATTCAAGGCGGACACCGGGGAGCTGTTTTTT
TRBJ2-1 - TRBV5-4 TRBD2 CASFPGGSSYNEQFF TGTGCCAGCTTCCCCGGCGGGAGCTCCTACAATGAGCAGTTCTTC
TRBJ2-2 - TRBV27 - CASIGAGRAGELFF TGTGCCAGCATTGGGGCGGGAAGGGCCGGGGAGCTGTTTTTT
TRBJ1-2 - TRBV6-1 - CASSEAGHLLYGYTF TGTGCCAGCAGTGAAGCGGGACACCTCCTCTATGGCTACACCTTC
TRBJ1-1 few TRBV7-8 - CASSPQTQTWEAFF TGTGCCAGCAGCCCCCAAACACAGACGTGGGAAGCTTTCTTT
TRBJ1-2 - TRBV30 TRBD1 CAWRLMGQGIVGYTF TGTGCCTGGAGACTTATGGGACAGGGGATTGTTGGCTACACCTTC
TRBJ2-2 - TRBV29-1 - CSARGLPNTGELFF TGCAGCGCCAGGGGACTACCTAACACCGGGGAGCTGTTTTTT
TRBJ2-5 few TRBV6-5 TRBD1 CASSRPGGRQETQYF TGTGCCAGCAGCCGACCAGGGGGCCGCCAAGAGACCCAGTACTTC
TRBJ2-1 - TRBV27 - CASRPGTNNNEQFF TGTGCCAGCAGACCCGGGACAAATAACAATGAGCAGTTCTTC
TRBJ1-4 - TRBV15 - CATSRDLSSNEKLFF TGTGCCACCAGCAGAGATCTGTCGAGTAATGAAAAACTGTTTTTT
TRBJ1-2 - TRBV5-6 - CASSFEIANYGYTF TGTGCCAGCAGCTTTGAGATAGCTAACTATGGCTACACCTTC
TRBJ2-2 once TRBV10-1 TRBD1 CASSRTGANTGELFF TGCGCCAGCAGTAGGACAGGGGCGAACACCGGGGAGCTGTTTTTT
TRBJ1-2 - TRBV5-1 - CASSLPGPGGNGYTF TGCGCCAGCAGCCTCCCGGGACCGGGAGGGAATGGCTACACCTTC
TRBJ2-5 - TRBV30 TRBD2 CAWSVRRTSGGVETQYF TGTGCCTGGAGTGTACGCAGGACTAGCGGGGGAGTGGAGACCCAGTACTTC
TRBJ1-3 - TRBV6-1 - CASSVGSGSGNTIYF TGTGCCAGCAGTGTAGGCAGCGGCTCTGGAAACACCATATATTTT
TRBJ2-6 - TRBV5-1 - CASIEGSGANVLTF TGCGCCAGCATTGAGGGCTCTGGGGCCAACGTCCTGACTTTC
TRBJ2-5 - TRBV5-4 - CASSAEQGSRGQETQYF TGTGCCAGCAGCGCGGAACAGGGAAGTAGGGGTCAAGAGACCCAGTACTTC
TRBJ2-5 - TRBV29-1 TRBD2 CSVRGAILAGASETQYF TGCAGCGTTCGGGGGGCTATTTTAGCGGGAGCGTCAGAGACCCAGTACTTC
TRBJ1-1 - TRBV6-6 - CASSSLQGNTEAFF TGTGCCAGCAGTTCTCTGCAGGGGAACACTGAAGCTTTCTTT
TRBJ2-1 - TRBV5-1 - CASSLDNTEQFF TGCGCCAGCAGCTTGGACAATACTGAGCAGTTCTTC
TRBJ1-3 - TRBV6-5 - CASSSDSSGNTIYF TGTGCCAGCAGTTCGGACAGCTCTGGAAACACCATATATTTT
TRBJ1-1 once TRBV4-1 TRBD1 CASSFWTGSDTEAFF TGCGCCAGCAGCTTCTGGACAGGGTCGGACACTGAAGCTTTCTTT
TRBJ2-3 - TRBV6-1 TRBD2 CASGTSGGTDTQYF TGTGCCAGCGGTACTAGCGGGGGGACAGATACGCAGTATTTT
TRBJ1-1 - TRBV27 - CASSLGPNTEAFF TGTGCCAGCAGTTTGGGCCCGAACACTGAAGCTTTCTTT
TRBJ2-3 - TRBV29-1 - CSVLTPGADTQYF TGCAGCGTTCTTACGCCAGGGGCAGATACGCAGTATTTT
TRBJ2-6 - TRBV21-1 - CASSKYRERGPSGANVLTF TGTGCCAGCAGCAAGTACCGGGAGCGAGGACCGTCTGGGGCCAACGTCCTGACTTTC
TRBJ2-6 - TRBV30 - CAWSVWGAGANVLTF TGTGCCTGGAGTGTTTGGGGGGCTGGGGCCAACGTCCTGACTTTC
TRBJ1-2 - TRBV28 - CASSSMAGGARYGYTF TGTGCCAGCAGTTCGATGGCGGGCGGGGCCCGGTATGGCTACACCTTC
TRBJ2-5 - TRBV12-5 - CASGLSGQETQYF TGTGCTAGTGGATTATCGGGGCAAGAGACCCAGTACTTC
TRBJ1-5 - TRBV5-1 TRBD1 CASSRSPGQGAQPQHF TGCGCCAGCAGCCGATCCCCGGGACAGGGGGCTCAGCCCCAGCATTTT
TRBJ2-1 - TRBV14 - CASSQDAGGEQFF TGTGCCAGCAGCCAAGATGCTGGCGGTGAGCAGTTCTTC
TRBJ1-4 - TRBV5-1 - CASSANSFDNEKLFF TGCGCCAGCAGCGCGAACAGCTTTGATAATGAAAAACTGTTTTTT
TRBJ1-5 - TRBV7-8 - CASSQGAGRDQPQHF TGTGCCAGTAGCCAAGGGGCAGGACGAGATCAGCCCCAGCATTTT
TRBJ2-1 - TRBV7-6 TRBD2 CASSKASSGGDNEQFF TGTGCCAGCAGCAAAGCCAGTAGCGGGGGAGACAATGAGCAGTTCTTC
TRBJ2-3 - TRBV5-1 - CASSFEVQGSTDTQYF TGCGCCAGCAGCTTCGAGGTCCAGGGAAGCACAGATACGCAGTATTTT